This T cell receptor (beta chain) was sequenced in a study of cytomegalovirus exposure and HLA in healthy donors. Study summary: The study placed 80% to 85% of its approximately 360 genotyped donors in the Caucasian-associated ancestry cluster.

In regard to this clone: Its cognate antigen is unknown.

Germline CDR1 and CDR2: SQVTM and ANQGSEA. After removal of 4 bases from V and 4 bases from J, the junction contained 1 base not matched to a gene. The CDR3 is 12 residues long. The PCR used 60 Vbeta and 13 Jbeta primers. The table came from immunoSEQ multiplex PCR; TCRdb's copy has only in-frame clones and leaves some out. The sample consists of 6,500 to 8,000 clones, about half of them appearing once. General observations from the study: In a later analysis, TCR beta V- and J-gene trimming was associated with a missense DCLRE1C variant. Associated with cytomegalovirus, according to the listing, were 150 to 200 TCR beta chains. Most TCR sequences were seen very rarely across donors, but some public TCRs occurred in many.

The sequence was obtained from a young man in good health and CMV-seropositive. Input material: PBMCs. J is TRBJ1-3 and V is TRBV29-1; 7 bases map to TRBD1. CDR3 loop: CSVVGGGNTIYF. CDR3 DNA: TGCAGCGTTGTAGGGGGCGGAAACACCATATATTTT.